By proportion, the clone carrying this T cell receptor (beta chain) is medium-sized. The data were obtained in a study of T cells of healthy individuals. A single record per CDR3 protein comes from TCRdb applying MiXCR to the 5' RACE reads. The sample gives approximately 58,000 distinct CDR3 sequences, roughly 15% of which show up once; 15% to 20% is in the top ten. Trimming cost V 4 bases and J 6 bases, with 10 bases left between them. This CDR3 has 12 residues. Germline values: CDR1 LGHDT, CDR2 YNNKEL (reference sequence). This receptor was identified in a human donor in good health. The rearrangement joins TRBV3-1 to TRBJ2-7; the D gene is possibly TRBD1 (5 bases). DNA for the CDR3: TGTGCCAGCAGCCGAGACAGATCCGAGCAGTACTTC. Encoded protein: CASSRDRSEQYF.